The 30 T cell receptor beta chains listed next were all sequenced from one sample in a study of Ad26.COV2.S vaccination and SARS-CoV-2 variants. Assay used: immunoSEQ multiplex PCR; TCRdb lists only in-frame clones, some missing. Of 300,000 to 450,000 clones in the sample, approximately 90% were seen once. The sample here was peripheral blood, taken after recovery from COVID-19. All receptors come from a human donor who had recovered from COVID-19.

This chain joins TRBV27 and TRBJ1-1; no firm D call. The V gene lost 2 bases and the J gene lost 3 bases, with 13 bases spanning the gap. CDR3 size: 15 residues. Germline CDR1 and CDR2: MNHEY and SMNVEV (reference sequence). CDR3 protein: CASSLKAGKYTEAFF. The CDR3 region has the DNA TGTGCCAGCAGTTTAAAGGCAGGAAAATACACTGAAGCTTTCTTT.

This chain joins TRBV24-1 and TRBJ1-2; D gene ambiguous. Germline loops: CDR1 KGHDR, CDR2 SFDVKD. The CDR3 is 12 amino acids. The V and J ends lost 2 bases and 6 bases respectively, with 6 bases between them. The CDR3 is CATSDWRDGYTF. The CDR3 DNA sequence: TGTGCCACCAGTGATTGGAGGGATGGCTACACCTTC.

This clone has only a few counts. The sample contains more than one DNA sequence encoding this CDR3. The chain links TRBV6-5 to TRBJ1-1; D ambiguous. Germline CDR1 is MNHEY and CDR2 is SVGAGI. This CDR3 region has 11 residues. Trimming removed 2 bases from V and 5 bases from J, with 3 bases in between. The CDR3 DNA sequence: TGTGCCAGCAGTTACGGTACTGAAGCTTTCTTT. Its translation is CASSYGTEAFF.

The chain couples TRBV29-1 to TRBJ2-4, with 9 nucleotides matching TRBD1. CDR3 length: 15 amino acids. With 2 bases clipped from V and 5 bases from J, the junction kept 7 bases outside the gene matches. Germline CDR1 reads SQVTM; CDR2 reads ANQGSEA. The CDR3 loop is CSVESTRTGENIQYF. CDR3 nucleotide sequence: TGCAGCGTTGAATCCACTAGGACAGGGGAAAACATTCAGTACTTC. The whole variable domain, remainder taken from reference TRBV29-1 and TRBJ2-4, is SAVISQKPSRDICQRGTSLTIQCQVDSQVTMMFWYRQQPGQSLTLIATANQGSEATYESGFVIDKFPISRPNLTFSTLTVSNMSPEDSSIYLCSVESTRTGENIQYFGAGTRLSVL.

In DNA, the CDR3 is TGCGCCAGCAGCCAAGTAGTCGGACAGGGGGAGCTGGGAGGCTACACCTTC. This translates into CASSQVVGQGELGGYTF. The J gene is TRBJ1-2, the V gene TRBV4-1; 10 positions agree with TRBD1. The germline V gene has CDR1 MGHRA and CDR2 YSYEKL. The CDR3 sequence is 17 residues long. Trimming cost V 1 base and J 8 bases; bases outside gene matches: 13.

For the CDR3, the DNA is TGCGCCAGCAGTGAGACCATAACCACAGATACGCAGTATTTT. Residues: CASSETITTDTQYF. The genes are TRBV10-1 and TRBJ2-3; unclear D gene. Germline assignment: CDR1 WNHNN and CDR2 SYGVQD (reference sequence). There are 14 residues in the CDR3. The ends were cut back, 2 bases at V and 2 bases at J, with 8 bases in the middle.

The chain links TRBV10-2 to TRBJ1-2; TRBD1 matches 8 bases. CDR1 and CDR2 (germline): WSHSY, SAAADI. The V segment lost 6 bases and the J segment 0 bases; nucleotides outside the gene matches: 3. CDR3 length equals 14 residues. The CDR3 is CASSPGGTNYGYTF. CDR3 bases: TGCGCCAGCAGCCCAGGGGGCACTAACTATGGCTACACCTTC.

CDR3 nucleotides: TGTGCCAGCAGCACGGAGGGAAGGGCTGAAGCTTTCTTT. Amino acid sequence: CASSTEGRAEAFF. The chain links TRBV6-2 or TRBV6-3 to TRBJ1-1; D is unresolved. This CDR3 comprises 13 residues. CDR1 and CDR2 from the germline V gene are MNHEY and SVGEGT. V was clipped by 6 bases and J by 6 bases, with 14 bases between them.

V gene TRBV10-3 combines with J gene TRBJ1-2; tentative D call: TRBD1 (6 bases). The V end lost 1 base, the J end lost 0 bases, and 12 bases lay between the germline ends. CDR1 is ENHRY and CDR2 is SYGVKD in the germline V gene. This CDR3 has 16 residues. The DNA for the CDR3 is TGTGCCATCAGTGAGTTTCGGGACAAGCCTAACTATGGCTACACCTTC. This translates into CAISEFRDKPNYGYTF.

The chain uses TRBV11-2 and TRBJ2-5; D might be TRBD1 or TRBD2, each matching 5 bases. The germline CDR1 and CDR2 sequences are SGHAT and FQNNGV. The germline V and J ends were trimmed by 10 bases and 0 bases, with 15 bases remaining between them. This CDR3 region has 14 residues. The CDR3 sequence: CAIFRGRYQETQYF. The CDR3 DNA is TGTGCCATTTTTCGGGGACGGTACCAAGAGACCCAGTACTTC.

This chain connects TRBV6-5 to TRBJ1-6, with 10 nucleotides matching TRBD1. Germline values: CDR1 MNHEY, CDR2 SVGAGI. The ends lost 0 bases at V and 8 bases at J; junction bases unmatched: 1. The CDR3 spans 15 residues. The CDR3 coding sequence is TGTGCCAGCAGTTACTCGGGACAGGGGTATTCACCCCTCCACTTT. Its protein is CASSYSGQGYSPLHF.

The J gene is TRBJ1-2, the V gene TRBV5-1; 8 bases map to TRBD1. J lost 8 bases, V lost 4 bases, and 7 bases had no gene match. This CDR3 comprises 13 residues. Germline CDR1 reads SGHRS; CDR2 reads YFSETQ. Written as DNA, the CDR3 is TGCGCCAGCAGCCTGGACAGGGTGAGAGGCTACACCTTC. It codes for CASSLDRVRGYTF.

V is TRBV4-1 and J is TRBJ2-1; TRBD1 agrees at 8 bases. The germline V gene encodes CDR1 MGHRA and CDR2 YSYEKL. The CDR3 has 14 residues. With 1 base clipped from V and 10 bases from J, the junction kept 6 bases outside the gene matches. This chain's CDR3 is CASSQVAGGYEQFF. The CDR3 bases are TGCGCCAGCAGCCAAGTCGCAGGGGGCTACGAGCAGTTCTTC.

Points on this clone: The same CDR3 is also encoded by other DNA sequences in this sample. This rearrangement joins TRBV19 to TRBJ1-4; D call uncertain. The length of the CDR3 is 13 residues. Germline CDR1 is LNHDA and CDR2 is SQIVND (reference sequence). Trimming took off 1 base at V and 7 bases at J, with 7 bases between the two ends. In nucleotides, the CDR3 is TGTGCCAGTAGTATAGCCGAGGGTGAAAAACTGTTTTTT. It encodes CASSIAEGEKLFF.

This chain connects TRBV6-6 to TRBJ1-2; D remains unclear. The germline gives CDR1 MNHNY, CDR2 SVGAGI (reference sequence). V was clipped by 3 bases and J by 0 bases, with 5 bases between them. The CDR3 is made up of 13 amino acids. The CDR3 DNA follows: TGTGCCAGCAGTTATGACACTAACTATGGCTACACCTTC. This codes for CASSYDTNYGYTF.

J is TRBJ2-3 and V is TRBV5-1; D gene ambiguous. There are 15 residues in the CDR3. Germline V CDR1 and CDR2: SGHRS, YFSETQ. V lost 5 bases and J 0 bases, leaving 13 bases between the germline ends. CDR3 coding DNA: TGCGCCAGCAGACTCGCACTACCTAGCACAGATACGCAGTATTTT. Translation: CASRLALPSTDTQYF. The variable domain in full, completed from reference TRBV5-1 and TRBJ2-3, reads KAGVTQTPRYLIKTRGQQVTLSCSPISGHRSVSWYQQTPGQGLQFLFEYFSETQRNKGNFPGRFSGRQFSNSRSEMNVSTLELGDSALYLCASRLALPSTDTQYFGPGTRLTVL.

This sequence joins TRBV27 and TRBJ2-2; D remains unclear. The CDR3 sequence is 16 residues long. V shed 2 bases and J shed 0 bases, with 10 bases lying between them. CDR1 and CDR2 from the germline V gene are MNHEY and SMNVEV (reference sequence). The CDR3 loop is CASSLTAGSNTGELFF. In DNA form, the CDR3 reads TGTGCCAGCAGTTTAACCGCCGGATCGAACACCGGGGAGCTGTTTTTT.

The CDR3 loop reads CASSIFYNEQFF. CDR3 in DNA: TGTGCCAGTAGTATTTTTTACAATGAGCAGTTCTTC. The chain joins TRBV19 to TRBJ2-1; D gene uncertain. Trimming shortened V by 3 bases and J by 4 bases, and 4 bases separated the two germline ends. CDR3 length equals 12 residues. The germline gives CDR1 LNHDA, CDR2 SQIVND (reference sequence). Full variable domain (rest looked up from reference TRBV19 and TRBJ2-1): DGGITQSPKYLFRKEGQNVTLSCEQNLNHDAMYWYRQDPGQGLRLIYYSQIVNDFQKGDIAEGYSVSREKKESFPLTVTSAQKNPTAFYLCASSIFYNEQFFGPGTRLTVL.

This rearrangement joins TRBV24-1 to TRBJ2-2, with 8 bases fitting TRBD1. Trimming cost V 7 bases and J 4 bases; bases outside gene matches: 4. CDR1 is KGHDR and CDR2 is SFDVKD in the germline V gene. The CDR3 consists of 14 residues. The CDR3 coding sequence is TGTGCCACCAGGGACAGGGTGATCACCGGGGAGCTGTTTTTT. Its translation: CATRDRVITGELFF.

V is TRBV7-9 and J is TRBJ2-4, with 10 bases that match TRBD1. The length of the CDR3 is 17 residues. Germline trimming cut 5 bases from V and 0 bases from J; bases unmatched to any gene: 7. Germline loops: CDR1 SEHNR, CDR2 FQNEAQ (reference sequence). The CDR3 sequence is CASSMGQGTLAKNIQYF. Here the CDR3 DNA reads TGTGCCAGCAGCATGGGACAGGGGACCCTAGCCAAAAACATTCAGTACTTC. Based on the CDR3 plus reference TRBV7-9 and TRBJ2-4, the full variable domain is DTGVSQNPRHKITKRGQNVTFRCDPISEHNRLYWYRQTLGQGPEFLTYFQNEAQLEKSRLLSDRFSAERPKGSFSTLEIQRTEQGDSAMYLCASSMGQGTLAKNIQYFGAGTRLSVL.

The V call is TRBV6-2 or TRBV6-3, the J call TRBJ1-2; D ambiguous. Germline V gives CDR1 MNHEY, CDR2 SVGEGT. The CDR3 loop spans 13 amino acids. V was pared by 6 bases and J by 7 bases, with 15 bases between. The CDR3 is CASSRSDGRGYTF. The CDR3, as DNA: TGTGCCAGCAGCCGCTCAGACGGCCGTGGCTACACCTTC.

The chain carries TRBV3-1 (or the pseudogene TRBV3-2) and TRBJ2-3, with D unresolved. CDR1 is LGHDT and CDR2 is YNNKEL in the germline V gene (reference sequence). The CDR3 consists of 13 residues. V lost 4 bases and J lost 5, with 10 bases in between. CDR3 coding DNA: TGTGCCAGCAGCCCAGAGTTCGTAGATACGCAGTATTTT. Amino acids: CASSPEFVDTQYF.

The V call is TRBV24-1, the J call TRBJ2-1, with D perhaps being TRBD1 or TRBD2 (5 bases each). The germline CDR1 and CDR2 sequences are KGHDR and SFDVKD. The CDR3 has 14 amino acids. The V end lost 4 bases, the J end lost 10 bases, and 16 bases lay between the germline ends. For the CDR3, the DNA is TGTGCCACCAGTGACACGGGACGGAGCCGCGAGCAGTTCTTC. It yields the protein CATSDTGRSREQFF.

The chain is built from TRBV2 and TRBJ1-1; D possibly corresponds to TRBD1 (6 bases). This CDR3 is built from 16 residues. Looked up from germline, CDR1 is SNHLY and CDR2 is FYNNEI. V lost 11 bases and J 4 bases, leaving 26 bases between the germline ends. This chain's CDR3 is CAQQGGGLEWSTEAFF. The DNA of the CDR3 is TGTGCCCAACAGGGTGGGGGTCTTGAGTGGAGCACTGAAGCTTTCTTT.

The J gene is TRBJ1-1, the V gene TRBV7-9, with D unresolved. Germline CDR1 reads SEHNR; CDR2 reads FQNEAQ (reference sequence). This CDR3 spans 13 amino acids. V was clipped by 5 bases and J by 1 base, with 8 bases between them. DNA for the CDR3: TGTGCCAGCAGCCGATCCCAGAACACTGAAGCTTTCTTT. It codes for CASSRSQNTEAFF.

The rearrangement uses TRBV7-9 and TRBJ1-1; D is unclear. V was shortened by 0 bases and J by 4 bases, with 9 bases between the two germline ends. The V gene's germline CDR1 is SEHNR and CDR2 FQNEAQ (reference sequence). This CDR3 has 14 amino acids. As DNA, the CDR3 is TGTGCCAGCAGCTTAGCTGCTTCACGCACTGAAGCTTTCTTT. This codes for CASSLAASRTEAFF. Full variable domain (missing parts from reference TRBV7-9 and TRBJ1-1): DTGVSQNPRHKITKRGQNVTFRCDPISEHNRLYWYRQTLGQGPEFLTYFQNEAQLEKSRLLSDRFSAERPKGSFSTLEIQRTEQGDSAMYLCASSLAASRTEAFFGQGTRLTVV.

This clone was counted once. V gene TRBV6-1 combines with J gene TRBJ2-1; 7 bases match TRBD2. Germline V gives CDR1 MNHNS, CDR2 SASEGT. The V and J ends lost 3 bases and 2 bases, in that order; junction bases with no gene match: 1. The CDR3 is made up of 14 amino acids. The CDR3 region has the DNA TGTGCCAGCAGTGAGGCGGGGGCCTACAATGAGCAGTTCTTC. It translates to CASSEAGAYNEQFF.

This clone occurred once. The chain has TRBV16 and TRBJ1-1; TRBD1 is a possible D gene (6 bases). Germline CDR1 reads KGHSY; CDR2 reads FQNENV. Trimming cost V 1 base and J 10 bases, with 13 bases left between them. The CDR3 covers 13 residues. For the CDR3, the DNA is TGTGCCAGCAGCCAATTGGGGGGGCAGGGAGCTTTCTTT. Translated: CASSQLGGQGAFF.

For the CDR3, the DNA is TGTGCCAGCAGCTTGGAGGCGGGACTAGCGGACGAGCAGTACTTC. It specifies CASSLEAGLADEQYF. The rearrangement links TRBV11-2 to TRBJ2-7, with 11 positions matching TRBD2. V lost 3 bases, J lost 5 bases, and 6 bases stayed unmatched. CDR1 and CDR2 (germline): SGHAT, FQNNGV. CDR3 length: 15 residues. The whole variable domain, filled in from reference TRBV11-2 and TRBJ2-7, reads EAGVAQSPRYKIIEKRQSVAFWCNPISGHATLYWYQQILGQGPKLLIQFQNNGVVDDSQLPKDRFSAERLKGVDSTLKIQPAKLEDSAVYLCASSLEAGLADEQYFGPGTRLTVT.

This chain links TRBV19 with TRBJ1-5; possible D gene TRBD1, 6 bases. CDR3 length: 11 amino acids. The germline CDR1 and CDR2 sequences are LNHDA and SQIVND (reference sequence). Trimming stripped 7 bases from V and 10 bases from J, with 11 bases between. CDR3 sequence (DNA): TGTGCCAGTAAGTCAGGGGCTCCCCAGCATTTT. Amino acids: CASKSGAPQHF. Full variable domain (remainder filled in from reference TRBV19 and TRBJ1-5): DGGITQSPKYLFRKEGQNVTLSCEQNLNHDAMYWYRQDPGQGLRLIYYSQIVNDFQKGDIAEGYSVSREKKESFPLTVTSAQKNPTAFYLCASKSGAPQHFGDGTRLSIL.